The next 24 T cell receptor beta chains were all read from a single sample in a study of Ad26.COV2.S vaccination and SARS-CoV-2 variants. Regarding treatment: some 20 received Ad26.COV2.S at low or high dose, single or two shots; 5 received placebo; per-sample allocation not given. The samples were gathered on day 63 after the first injection of vaccine or placebo. Sequenced by immunoSEQ multiplex PCR; TCRdb stores in-frame clones only, minus some. The table has fewer than 600,000 clones, about nine tenths seen once. Sequences were derived from peripheral blood, sampled in a trial of Ad26.COV2.S vaccine versus placebo. The source of these receptors is a person between 18 and 60 years old who received the Ad26.COV2.S COVID-19 vaccine or a placebo.

In this sample, this clone turned up once. V gene TRBV10-3 combines with J gene TRBJ2-7; 7 bases map to TRBD2. This CDR3 is 14 amino acids long. The V segment lost 3 bases and the J segment 1 base; nucleotides outside the gene matches: 3. Germline-derived CDR1 and CDR2 are ENHRY and SYGVKD. The CDR3 loop is CAISEPAGSYEQYF. Written as DNA, the CDR3 is TGTGCCATCAGTGAACCAGCGGGGTCCTACGAGCAGTACTTC.

The chain carries TRBV28 and TRBJ1-2; D gene uncertain. The CDR3 runs to 13 residues. V lost 5 bases and J lost 5, with 12 bases in between. Germline V gene lookup returns CDR1 MDHEN and CDR2 SYDVKM. The CDR3 is CASSTPAGYGYTF. The CDR3 coding sequence is TGTGCCAGCAGTACACCCGCTGGGTATGGCTACACCTTC.

V gene TRBV5-1 combines with J gene TRBJ1-6; 9 bases align to TRBD1. The ends lost 4 bases at V and 10 bases at J; junction bases unmatched: 9. CDR1 and CDR2 (germline): SGHRS, YFSETQ. The CDR3 is 15 amino acids. The DNA for the CDR3 is TGCGCCAGCAGCCCGACGGACAGGGGTCAATCACCCCTCCACTTT. Protein sequence: CASSPTDRGQSPLHF.

The V gene is TRBV5-5, the J gene TRBJ1-1; 8 bases fit TRBD1. V gave up 0 bases and J gave up 4 bases; unmatched junction bases: 5. Looked up from germline, CDR1 is SGHKS and CDR2 is YYEKEE (reference sequence). The CDR3 covers 15 residues. The CDR3 here is CASSLGPTGGTEAFF. The CDR3, as DNA: TGTGCCAGCAGCTTGGGGCCTACAGGGGGCACTGAAGCTTTCTTT.

V usage is TRBV3-1 (or the pseudogene TRBV3-2) and J usage is TRBJ2-7; a weak D match, TRBD2 (6 bases). The V gene lost 3 bases and the J gene lost 2 bases, with 11 bases spanning the gap. The germline V gene has CDR1 LGHDT and CDR2 YNNKEL (reference sequence). This CDR3 is built from 14 residues. CDR3 bases: TGTGCCAGCAGCCAGGAGGGGTCCGCCTACGAGCAGTACTTC. This translates into CASSQEGSAYEQYF.

This chain connects TRBV6-4 to TRBJ2-5, with D unresolved. Between the trimmed V and J ends, which lost 10 bases and 3 bases, there was a span of 3 bases. This CDR3 is built from 9 residues. Germline CDR1 is MRHNA and CDR2 is SNTAGT. The CDR3 DNA reads TGTGCCACCGAAGAGACCCAGTACTTC. This codes for CATEETQYF.

This clone was seen once. The genes are TRBV5-1 and TRBJ2-5; D unclear. The length of the CDR3 is 13 residues. V lost 4 bases and J lost 2, with 9 bases in between. CDR1 SGHRS and CDR2 YFSETQ come from the germline V gene. In nucleotides, the CDR3 is TGCGCCAGCAGCATCGGGCCTCAAGAGACCCAGTACTTC. Amino acids: CASSIGPQETQYF.

A single count supports this clone. V is TRBV27 and J is TRBJ2-1, with a possible D match to TRBD2 (5 bases). Germline V lookup: CDR1 MNHEY, CDR2 SMNVEV (reference sequence). The CDR3 covers 14 residues. The V and J ends lost 8 bases and 3 bases respectively, with 14 bases between them. The CDR3 bases are TGTGCCAGCGCGAGGGATCCCCGCTACAATGAGCAGTTCTTC. This sequence encodes CASARDPRYNEQFF.

The chain carries TRBV9 and TRBJ1-5; D remains unclear. The CDR3 spans 13 residues. V was pared by 1 base and J by 2 bases, with 4 bases between. Germline CDR1 reads SGDLS; CDR2 reads YYNGEE. CDR3 DNA sequence: TGTGCCAGCAGCGTACAGGGCAATCAGCCCCAGCATTTT. It codes for CASSVQGNQPQHF.

V and J are TRBV9 and TRBJ2-4, with D possibly being TRBD1 (6 bases). From germline, CDR1 is SGDLS and CDR2 YYNGEE. The CDR3 loop spans 15 amino acids. Deletions cut 3 bases from V and 2 bases from J, with 12 bases between. The CDR3 reads CASSGDMGTKNIQYF. CDR3 coding DNA: TGTGCCAGCAGCGGGGACATGGGGACCAAAAACATTCAGTACTTC.

V is TRBV7-2 and J is TRBJ1-6; the D is unclear. Trimming stripped 1 base from V and 9 bases from J, with 10 bases between. This CDR3 contains 14 residues. Germline assignment: CDR1 SGHTA and CDR2 FQGNSA. CDR3 sequence reads: CASSLGPGGSPLHF. The CDR3, as DNA: TGTGCCAGCAGCTTAGGGCCGGGTGGTTCACCCCTCCACTTT.

The chain recombines TRBV20-1 with TRBJ2-7; D gene uncertain. The CDR3 is 14 residues long. V dropped 3 bases and J dropped 2 bases, with 14 bases sitting between them. Germline V gene lookup returns CDR1 DFQATT and CDR2 SNEGSKA (reference sequence). CDR3 DNA sequence: TGCAGTGCTAGTAGACCAGTCAGGCCCTACGAGCAGTACTTC. Translated, it gives CSASRPVRPYEQYF.

This clone appeared once. V is TRBV3-1 (or the pseudogene TRBV3-2) and J is TRBJ2-3, with 9 bases fitting TRBD2. The length of the CDR3 is 20 residues. Germline V lookup: CDR1 LGHDT, CDR2 YNNKEL (reference sequence). The J segment lost 3 bases and the V segment lost 0 bases, leaving 16 bases of the junction unmatched. CDR3 sequence reads: CASSQEGGLALLEDTDTQYF. The CDR3 DNA reads as TGTGCCAGCAGCCAAGAAGGAGGACTAGCGCTTCTGGAGGATACAGATACGCAGTATTTT.

This clone was seen more than once but under ten times. J is TRBJ1-5 and V is TRBV12-3 or TRBV12-4; D is possibly TRBD1 (5 bases). The CDR3 extends over 13 amino acids. Trimming took 1 base from V and 6 from J, leaving 7 bases between them. CDR3 amino acids: CASSLGTSQPQHF. The CDR3 coding sequence is TGTGCCAGCAGTTTAGGGACAAGTCAGCCCCAGCATTTT.

The V and J genes are TRBV11-2 and TRBJ2-1; 9 bases are a match to TRBD2. Per germline, CDR1 SGHAT and CDR2 FQNNGV. Trimming cost V 2 bases and J 10 bases; bases outside gene matches: 9. The CDR3 runs 15 residues. The CDR3 is CASSLRLAGILEQFF. CDR3 sequence (DNA): TGTGCCAGCAGCTTACGTCTAGCGGGGATACTGGAGCAGTTCTTC.

The chain recombines TRBV7-8 with TRBJ2-5, with unresolved D. CDR1 and CDR2 from the germline V gene are SGHVS and FQNEAQ. Trimming pared 2 bases from V and 1 base from J, leaving 14 bases between. The CDR3 length is 16 residues. In DNA, the CDR3 is TGTGCCAGCAGCTTACTGGTAGATTTCGCCCAAGAGACCCAGTACTTC. Amino acid sequence: CASSLLVDFAQETQYF.

V gene TRBV28 combines with J gene TRBJ1-5; tentatively, D is TRBD1 (5 bases). The length of the CDR3 is 16 residues. Germline CDR1 and CDR2: MDHEN and SYDVKM. V was pared by 7 bases and J by 6 bases, with 22 bases between. The CDR3 loop is CASTPAGLGRAQPQHF. The CDR3 nucleotides read TGTGCCAGCACCCCCGCCGGGCTGGGACGTGCTCAGCCCCAGCATTTT.

The J gene is TRBJ2-1, the V gene TRBV5-6, with 10 bases that match TRBD2. The trim removed 2 bases at V and 0 bases at J, leaving 8 bases unmatched. From germline, CDR1 is SGHDT and CDR2 YYEEEE. CDR3 size: 18 residues. The CDR3 DNA reads TGTGCCAGCAGCTTCTGGACTAGCGGCGACCACTCCTACAATGAGCAGTTCTTC. It encodes CASSFWTSGDHSYNEQFF.

The chain uses TRBV7-9 and TRBJ1-1; D may be TRBD1 (5 bases). Germline V lookup: CDR1 SEHNR, CDR2 FQNEAQ (reference sequence). The length of the CDR3 is 14 residues. The V gene lost 4 bases and the J gene lost 3 bases, with 12 bases spanning the gap. The CDR3 spells CASSYLGGDTEAFF. The CDR3 nucleotides read TGTGCCAGCAGCTATCTCGGGGGGGACACTGAAGCTTTCTTT.

The rearrangement links TRBV12-3 or TRBV12-4 to TRBJ2-1; 7 bases fit TRBD1. CDR3 size: 12 residues. V lost 6 bases, J lost 9 bases, and 5 bases stayed unmatched. CDR3 protein: CASRERGREQFF. CDR3 coding DNA: TGTGCCAGCAGGGAGAGGGGGCGTGAGCAGTTCTTC.

With regard to this clone: The same CDR3 also results from other DNA sequences found in this sample. V usage is TRBV18 and J usage is TRBJ1-1; tentative D call: TRBD1 (5 bases). With 4 bases removed from V and 1 base from J, the gap between germline ends came to 10 bases. CDR1 KGHSH and CDR2 LQKENI come from the germline V gene. The CDR3 sequence is 14 residues long. CDR3 nucleotide sequence: TGTGCCAGCTCACGGGACCGCAAGAACACTGAAGCTTTCTTT. Translating gives CASSRDRKNTEAFF.

This chain connects TRBV7-9 to TRBJ2-3; D gene ambiguous. Trimming took 4 bases from V and 6 from J, leaving 20 bases between them. Germline V gene sequence: CDR1 SEHNR, CDR2 FQNEAQ (reference sequence). This CDR3 is built from 16 residues. The CDR3 region has the DNA TGTGCCAGCAGCTCTCGGGCCTCAGGTGGGCTTGATACGCAGTATTTT. Its protein is CASSSRASGGLDTQYF. Together with reference TRBV7-9 and TRBJ2-3, the CDR3 gives the full variable domain: DTGVSQNPRHKITKRGQNVTFRCDPISEHNRLYWYRQTLGQGPEFLTYFQNEAQLEKSRLLSDRFSAERPKGSFSTLEIQRTEQGDSAMYLCASSSRASGGLDTQYFGPGTRLTVL.

The CDR3 is CASSDGTAEQFF. CDR3 DNA sequence: TGTGCCAGCAGCGACGGGACTGCTGAGCAGTTCTTC. The genes are TRBV7-3 and TRBJ2-1; D may be TRBD2 (6 bases). The V and J ends lost 5 bases and 9 bases respectively, with 11 bases between them. The CDR3 is 12 residues long. Germline assignment: CDR1 SGHTA and CDR2 FQGTGA. Full variable domain (remainder filled in from reference TRBV7-3 and TRBJ2-1): GAGVSQTPSNKVTEKGKYVELRCDPISGHTALYWYRQSLGQGPEFLIYFQGTGAADDSGLPNDRFFAVRPEGSVSTLKIQRTERGDSAVYLCASSDGTAEQFFGPGTRLTVL.

Notes on this clone: The junction differs from germline at one of its ends, possibly a read error. The genes are TRBV7-7 and TRBJ1-4, with D unclear. From germline, CDR1 is SSHAT and CDR2 FNYEAQ (reference sequence). There are 16 residues in the CDR3. CDR3 in DNA: TGTGCTAGCAGCCGGCCGAGGGAATGGACTAATGAAAAACTGTTTTTT. It translates to CASSRPREWTNEKLFF. Filled out from reference TRBV7-7 and TRBJ1-4, the complete variable domain reads GAGVSQSPRYKVTKRGQDVTLRCDPISSHATLYWYQQALGQGPEFLTYFNYEAQPDKSGLPSDRFSAERPEGSISTLTIQRTEQRDSAMYRCASSRPREWTNEKLFFGSGTQLSVL.